Presented here are 13 T cell receptor beta chains from one specimen sequenced in a study of a mutant IDH1 vaccine in newly diagnosed glioma. Time point denoted: week 35, safety follow-up. One vaccine dose held 300 ug of mutant IDH1 20-mer peptide and came with topical imiquimod. The data were produced by immunoSEQ multiplex PCR, yet TCRdb's version contains in-frame clones alone and is incomplete. The sample lists more than 55,000 clones, approximately 80% occurring once. These receptors have no identified antigens. Sequenced here: PBMCs, sampled from a glioma patient whose treatment included an IDH1 peptide vaccine. The origin of the receptors is a man younger than 40 with glioma.

V gene TRBV12-5 combines with J gene TRBJ2-1; D possibly corresponds to TRBD1 (6 bases). V was cut by 6 bases and J by 10 bases, with 28 bases left in between. Germline V gene lookup returns CDR1 LGHNT and CDR2 FRNRAP. CDR3 length equals 17 residues. CDR3 sequence: CASGDDTRGRGNSEQFF. CDR3 DNA sequence: TGTGCTAGTGGGGACGACACCCGGGGCAGGGGTAACTCGGAGCAGTTCTTC.

The rearrangement joins TRBV7-9 to TRBJ2-7, with D unclear. The CDR3 has 16 residues. Germline values: CDR1 SEHNR, CDR2 FQNEAQ (reference sequence). Trimming shortened V by 1 base and J by 3 bases, and 16 bases separated the two germline ends. CDR3 residues: CASSLGSTLADYEQYF. The CDR3 nucleotides read TGTGCCAGCAGCTTAGGGTCGACGTTGGCCGACTACGAGCAGTACTTC. Full variable domain (missing parts from reference TRBV7-9 and TRBJ2-7): DTGVSQNPRHKITKRGQNVTFRCDPISEHNRLYWYRQTLGQGPEFLTYFQNEAQLEKSRLLSDRFSAERPKGSFSTLEIQRTEQGDSAMYLCASSLGSTLADYEQYFGPGTRLTVT.

The chain uses TRBV28 and TRBJ2-7; D is ambiguous. Germline lookup yields CDR1 MDHEN and CDR2 SYDVKM. The CDR3 consists of 13 residues. Trimming stripped 3 bases from V and 3 bases from J, with 9 bases between. CDR3 sequence reads: CASSFSLSYEQYF. CDR3 bases: TGTGCCAGCAGTTTTAGTCTAAGCTACGAGCAGTACTTC.

This clone showed up just once. This chain uses TRBV5-6 with TRBJ2-5, with 8 positions matching TRBD1. Per the germline V gene, CDR1 is SGHDT and CDR2 is YYEEEE. Trimming cost V 5 bases and J 3 bases; bases outside gene matches: 9. There are 15 residues in the CDR3. CDR3 nucleotide sequence: TGTGCCAGCAGTTTTCCCCGGACAGGGAAAGAGACCCAGTACTTC. This translates into CASSFPRTGKETQYF. The whole variable domain, remainder taken from reference TRBV5-6 and TRBJ2-5, is DAGVTQSPTHLIKTRGQQVTLRCSPKSGHDTVSWYQQALGQGPQFIFQYYEEEERQRGNFPDRFSGHQFPNYSSELNVNALLLGDSALYLCASSFPRTGKETQYFGPGTRLLVL.

This rearrangement joins TRBV2 to TRBJ2-4; D is uncertain. Between the trimmed V and J ends, which lost 6 bases and 0 bases, there was a span of 15 bases. The CDR3 is made up of 16 amino acids. CDR1 SNHLY and CDR2 FYNNEI come from the germline V gene. The CDR3 loop is CASSAWVLLAKNIQYF. The CDR3 region has the DNA TGTGCCAGCAGCGCCTGGGTCTTACTAGCCAAAAACATTCAGTACTTC. Full variable domain (rest looked up from reference TRBV2 and TRBJ2-4): EPEVTQTPSHQVTQMGQEVILRCVPISNHLYFYWYRQILGQKVEFLVSFYNNEISEKSEIFDDQFSVERPDGSNFTLKIRSTKLEDSAMYFCASSAWVLLAKNIQYFGAGTRLSVL.

The chain carries TRBV6-4 and TRBJ2-3; D is unresolved. V was trimmed by 0 bases and J by 0 bases, leaving 4 bases between them. Germline-derived CDR1 and CDR2 are MRHNA and SNTAGT. The CDR3 is made up of 14 amino acids. Here the CDR3 DNA reads TGTGCCAGCAGTGACTCGACTAGCACAGATACGCAGTATTTT. Translating it yields CASSDSTSTDTQYF.

This clone was recorded a few times. The chain is built from TRBV6-1 and TRBJ2-3, with D perhaps matching TRBD1 (6 bases). Trimming pared 6 bases from V and 7 bases from J, leaving 11 bases between. The CDR3 runs to 12 residues. CDR1 and CDR2 from the germline V gene are MNHNS and SASEGT. The CDR3 spells CASRPQGNTQYF. In DNA form, the CDR3 reads TGTGCCAGCAGACCTCAGGGGAATACGCAGTATTTT.

The rearrangement joins TRBV28 to TRBJ1-5; D not resolved. Germline V gives CDR1 MDHEN, CDR2 SYDVKM. Trimming left V 6 bases short and J 4 bases short, with 10 bases between. The CDR3 has 13 amino acids. The CDR3 reads CASSRVENQPQHF. In DNA form, the CDR3 reads TGTGCCAGCAGCCGAGTGGAGAATCAGCCCCAGCATTTT.

This clone was detected a few times. The genes are TRBV20-1 and TRBJ1-2; the D gene is possibly TRBD1 (5 bases). CDR1 and CDR2 from the germline V gene are DFQATT and SNEGSKA (reference sequence). The CDR3 extends over 11 amino acids. In DNA, the CDR3 is TGCAGCGCGGGGGGAGACTATGGCTACACCTTC. As protein: CSAGGDYGYTF.

V is TRBV25-1 and J is TRBJ2-5, with no clear D. V was trimmed by 1 base and J by 2 bases, leaving 8 bases between them. Per germline, CDR1 MGHDK and CDR2 SYGVNS. This CDR3 has 14 amino acids. In DNA form, the CDR3 reads TGTGCCAGCAGTGAATGGAACAGTCAAGAGACCCAGTACTTC. It yields the protein CASSEWNSQETQYF.

V is TRBV5-5 and J is TRBJ2-1; 10 positions agree with TRBD2. Trimming cost V 6 bases and J 7 bases; bases outside gene matches: 7. Germline values: CDR1 SGHKS, CDR2 YYEKEE (reference sequence). The CDR3 consists of 14 residues. CDR3 nucleotides: TGTGCCAGCATCCCCAGCGGGGGGGCGAATGAGCAGTTCTTC. Translated: CASIPSGGANEQFF.

As concerns this clone: In this CDR3 the conserved last residue, phenylalanine or tryptophan, is missing, so a read error is likely. The DNA is omitted, as the CDR3 cannot be located on it reliably, and the CDR3 follows TCRdb's listing. V gene TRBV11-2 combines with J gene TRBJ1-1; the table's D call, TRBD1, was not checked against the DNA. The germline V gene has CDR1 SGHAT and CDR2 FQNNGV. The CDR3 adds up to 16 amino acids, both ends counted. CDR3 protein: CASSLGGTGPAGINWV.

This sequence joins TRBV19 and TRBJ2-3; 9 nucleotides agree with TRBD1. Germline V gives CDR1 LNHDA, CDR2 SQIVND (reference sequence). The CDR3 is 15 residues long. After removal of 3 bases from V and 4 bases from J, the junction contained 5 bases not matched to a gene. The CDR3 spells CASSMAGTGPDTQYF. The CDR3, as DNA: TGTGCCAGTAGTATGGCGGGGACAGGGCCAGATACGCAGTATTTT.